This TCR beta chain was documented in a study of CD4 T cell repertoires in COVID-19. Study-wide background: Relabeled CFSE-low cells, IL-2-expanded for 10 days, met spikes from other coronaviruses.

V gave up 3 bases and J gave up 4 bases, with 13 bases separating them. CDR1 and CDR2 from the germline V gene are SGHNT and YYREEE (reference sequence). CDR3 size: 14 residues. Study-wide results and caveats: Sharing of several most expanded SARS-CoV-2-reactive clonotypes across memory subsets suggested intraclonal diversification.

In the case of this clone: Its antigen remains unidentified.

The method was immunoSEQ multiplex PCR; TCRdb's version includes in-frame clones alone and lacks a portion of them. Altogether about 75,000 clones are present, 83% being singletons, with the ten largest covering approximately 0.6%. No culture step preceded sequencing of the ex vivo isolated memory T cells. This receptor was taken from a human donor who had COVID-19. The sequencing here drew on CD4+ T cells from peripheral blood, taken after recovery from COVID-19. The chain is built from TRBV5-4 and TRBJ2-5; no definite D call. Here the CDR3 reads CASSSPKTRETQYF. The CDR3 DNA sequence: TGTGCCAGCAGCTCGCCGAAAACGCGAGAGACCCAGTACTTC.